Listed below are T cell receptor beta chains from one sample, sequenced in a study of blood T cell repertoires in COVID-19. Method: immunoSEQ multiplex PCR; TCRdb's copy keeps in-frame clones and lacks some. The sample has more than 200,000 clones; under 85% are singletons. Sequencing was performed on PBMCs or T cells enriched from blood (not recorded which). The source is a man aged 55-75 years who had recovered from COVID-19. The CDR3 runs from the conserved cysteine through the conserved F or W. Each record gives: J gene, D gene, V gene, clone size, CDR3 DNA, CDR3 protein. The D gene is left open where the match is weak. Size tells how often a clone was seen (once, few, many) or the class of an expanded clone, and some rows leave it out.

j_call: TRBJ1-2
d_call: .
v_call: TRBV19
clone_size: .
cdr3_nt: TGTGCCAGTAGTCCTATAGGACAGTCTAACTATGGCTACACCTTC
cdr3_aa: CASSPIGQSNYGYTF

j_call: TRBJ2-2
d_call: .
v_call: TRBV6-5
clone_size: .
cdr3_nt: TGTGCCAGCAAGAGAGTAGCGGACACCGGGGAGCTGTTTTTT
cdr3_aa: CASKRVADTGELFF

j_call: TRBJ2-1
d_call: TRBD2
v_call: TRBV6-5
clone_size: .
cdr3_nt: TGTGCCAGCAGTTACAAGGGCGGGGGGGCCCCACTTGAGCAGTTCTTC
cdr3_aa: CASSYKGGGAPLEQFF

j_call: TRBJ1-4
d_call: .
v_call: TRBV7-9
clone_size: .
cdr3_nt: TGTGCCAGCAGCCCAGGGGCAACTAATGAAAAACTGTTTTTT
cdr3_aa: CASSPGATNEKLFF

j_call: TRBJ2-7
d_call: .
v_call: TRBV11-2
clone_size: .
cdr3_nt: TGTGCCAGCAGCTCTAAATACGAGCAGTACTTC
cdr3_aa: CASSSKYEQYF

j_call: TRBJ1-2
d_call: .
v_call: TRBV20-1
clone_size: .
cdr3_nt: TGCAGTGTATCCAGGGACTATGGCTACACCTTC
cdr3_aa: CSVSRDYGYTF

j_call: TRBJ2-3
d_call: TRBD1
v_call: TRBV12-5
clone_size: .
cdr3_nt: TGTGCTAGTGGAACGGGGACAGGGGGGAGGCCAGATACGCAGTATTTT
cdr3_aa: CASGTGTGGRPDTQYF

j_call: TRBJ2-3
d_call: TRBD1
v_call: TRBV5-1
clone_size: .
cdr3_nt: TGCGCCAGCAGCACCGCACCCCCCGGGACAGGGGCCACAGATACGCAGTATTTT
cdr3_aa: CASSTAPPGTGATDTQYF

j_call: TRBJ2-7
d_call: TRBD1
v_call: TRBV6-1
clone_size: .
cdr3_nt: TGTGCCAGCAGTGAAGCGGATTGGGACAGAGCCTACGAGCAGTACTTC
cdr3_aa: CASSEADWDRAYEQYF

j_call: TRBJ1-1
d_call: TRBD1
v_call: TRBV29-1
clone_size: .
cdr3_nt: TGCAGCGTTGGCCGCCCAGGGGGACAGAGGAACACTGAAGCTTTCTTT
cdr3_aa: CSVGRPGGQRNTEAFF

j_call: TRBJ2-5
d_call: .
v_call: TRBV14
clone_size: .
cdr3_nt: TGTGCCAGCAGCTCGACGGAGGGGTCCCAGTACTTC
cdr3_aa: CASSSTEGSQYF

j_call: TRBJ2-7
d_call: .
v_call: TRBV5-5
clone_size: .
cdr3_nt: TGTGCCAGCAGCTTGGGGCTCGACGAGCAGTACTTC
cdr3_aa: CASSLGLDEQYF

j_call: TRBJ2-7
d_call: .
v_call: TRBV6-2/TRBV6-3
clone_size: .
cdr3_nt: TGTGCCAGCAGTTACTGGACAGCCTACGAGCAGTACTTC
cdr3_aa: CASSYWTAYEQYF

j_call: TRBJ2-4
d_call: TRBD1
v_call: TRBV5-1
clone_size: .
cdr3_nt: TGCGCCAGCAGCTTGGATGTTCAGGGGGCAACGAAGAACTTC
cdr3_aa: CASSLDVQGATKNF

j_call: TRBJ1-2
d_call: TRBD1
v_call: TRBV6-5
clone_size: .
cdr3_nt: TGTGCCAGCAGTTCCGACCCGCCGGGACAGGGATTCGGCTACACCTTC
cdr3_aa: CASSSDPPGQGFGYTF

j_call: TRBJ2-7
d_call: .
v_call: TRBV5-1
clone_size: .
cdr3_nt: TGCGCCAGCAGCTTGGTACAGATGAAAACCTACGAGCAGTACTTC
cdr3_aa: CASSLVQMKTYEQYF

j_call: TRBJ2-1
d_call: .
v_call: TRBV7-5
clone_size: .
cdr3_nt: TGTGCCAGAAGCCAAACGGGGACTAGCGGGGGGACCAAAAACAATGAGCAGTTCTTC
cdr3_aa: CARSQTGTSGGTKNNEQFF

j_call: TRBJ1-5
d_call: .
v_call: TRBV6-5
clone_size: .
cdr3_nt: TGTGCCAGCAGTTCGCGGGGGAAGGGTTTACCCCAGCATTTT
cdr3_aa: CASSSRGKGLPQHF

j_call: TRBJ1-2
d_call: TRBD1
v_call: TRBV5-1
clone_size: .
cdr3_nt: TGCGCCAGCAGCTATACAGGGGGTTACTATGGCTACACCTTC
cdr3_aa: CASSYTGGYYGYTF

j_call: TRBJ2-6
d_call: TRBD1
v_call: TRBV19
clone_size: few
cdr3_nt: TGTGCCAGTAGTTCGACAGGGGCTGGGGCCAACGTCCTGACTTTC
cdr3_aa: CASSSTGAGANVLTF

j_call: TRBJ1-1
d_call: .
v_call: TRBV18
clone_size: .
cdr3_nt: TGTGCCAGCTCACCAGGACAGCCGAACACTGAAGCTTTCTTT
cdr3_aa: CASSPGQPNTEAFF

j_call: TRBJ1-1
d_call: TRBD1
v_call: TRBV15
clone_size: .
cdr3_nt: TGTGCCACGAACAGGGGAGATATGAACACTGAAGCTTTCTTT
cdr3_aa: CATNRGDMNTEAFF

j_call: TRBJ2-7
d_call: .
v_call: TRBV5-6
clone_size: .
cdr3_nt: TGTGCCAGCAGCTTGGGGCTCTACGAGCAGTACTTC
cdr3_aa: CASSLGLYEQYF

j_call: TRBJ2-5
d_call: TRBD2
v_call: TRBV7-2
clone_size: .
cdr3_nt: TGTGCCAGCAGCTTTAGGGGACTATTTCAAGAGACCCAGTACTTC
cdr3_aa: CASSFRGLFQETQYF

j_call: TRBJ1-5
d_call: TRBD1
v_call: TRBV12-3/TRBV12-4
clone_size: .
cdr3_nt: TGTGCCAGCAGTCGACAGGGGATTCAGCCCCAGCATTTT
cdr3_aa: CASSRQGIQPQHF

j_call: TRBJ2-5
d_call: TRBD2
v_call: TRBV5-4
clone_size: .
cdr3_nt: TGTGCCAGCAGCTTGATTGGGCGGGGGAGCGGCCACCAAGAGACCCAGTACTTC
cdr3_aa: CASSLIGRGSGHQETQYF

j_call: TRBJ1-2
d_call: TRBD1
v_call: TRBV15
clone_size: once
cdr3_nt: TGTGCCACCAGCAGGGGGAGGACAGGGTACGGCTACACCTTC
cdr3_aa: CATSRGRTGYGYTF

j_call: TRBJ2-5
d_call: .
v_call: TRBV5-1
clone_size: .
cdr3_nt: TGCGCCAGCAGCCCAGCGGGCACCCTCCAAGAGACCCAGTACTTC
cdr3_aa: CASSPAGTLQETQYF

j_call: TRBJ1-1
d_call: .
v_call: TRBV14
clone_size: .
cdr3_nt: TGTGCCAGCAGCAAACAGGGTCAAGAAGCTTTCTTT
cdr3_aa: CASSKQGQEAFF

j_call: TRBJ1-5
d_call: .
v_call: TRBV6-2/TRBV6-3
clone_size: once
cdr3_nt: TGTGCCAGCAGTGAGAGCAATCAGCCCCAGCATTTT
cdr3_aa: CASSESNQPQHF

j_call: TRBJ1-2
d_call: .
v_call: TRBV7-9
clone_size: once
cdr3_nt: TGTGCCAGCAGCTTAGCGATGGGAGCTAACTATGGCTACACCTTC
cdr3_aa: CASSLAMGANYGYTF

j_call: TRBJ1-1
d_call: .
v_call: TRBV2
clone_size: many
cdr3_nt: TGTGCCAGCAGTGGGCGGGCGAACACTGAAGCTTTCTTT
cdr3_aa: CASSGRANTEAFF

j_call: TRBJ1-4
d_call: TRBD1
v_call: TRBV7-9
clone_size: .
cdr3_nt: TGTGCCAGCACCCTGGGACAGTCTCGAGAAAAACTGTTTTTT
cdr3_aa: CASTLGQSREKLFF

j_call: TRBJ2-2
d_call: TRBD1
v_call: TRBV3-1/TRBV3-2
clone_size: .
cdr3_nt: TGTGCCAGCAGCCAAAAAAGTCGGGACAGTACCGGGGAGCTGTTTTTT
cdr3_aa: CASSQKSRDSTGELFF

j_call: TRBJ2-1
d_call: .
v_call: TRBV5-6
clone_size: .
cdr3_nt: TGTGCCAGTACCGCCGGGGTTTATCGCAATGAGCAGTTCTTC
cdr3_aa: CASTAGVYRNEQFF

j_call: TRBJ2-1
d_call: TRBD2
v_call: TRBV3-1/TRBV3-2
clone_size: once
cdr3_nt: TGTGCCAGCAGAGGCGGGAGCTCCTACAATGAGCAGTTCTTC
cdr3_aa: CASRGGSSYNEQFF

j_call: TRBJ2-3
d_call: TRBD2
v_call: TRBV9
clone_size: .
cdr3_nt: TGTGCCAGCAGCGTAGCATACGGGGGGGCCACAGATACGCAGTATTTT
cdr3_aa: CASSVAYGGATDTQYF

j_call: TRBJ1-1
d_call: .
v_call: TRBV6-1
clone_size: .
cdr3_nt: TGTGCCAGCAGTGAAATCTTACCAGGGCGATTTTTGAAGAACACTGAAGCTTTCTTT
cdr3_aa: CASSEILPGRFLKNTEAFF

j_call: TRBJ1-4
d_call: .
v_call: TRBV19
clone_size: .
cdr3_nt: TGTGCCAGTAGTACCCAAGGGGCGACTAATGAAAAACTGTTTTTT
cdr3_aa: CASSTQGATNEKLFF

j_call: TRBJ2-7
d_call: TRBD1
v_call: TRBV2
clone_size: once
cdr3_nt: TGTGCCAGCAGTGAAAGGACAGGGGGTAGCGAGCAGTACTTC
cdr3_aa: CASSERTGGSEQYF

j_call: TRBJ2-2
d_call: TRBD1
v_call: TRBV29-1
clone_size: .
cdr3_nt: TGCAGCGTTGAAGCAGGGCAGGGGGCCGGGGAGCTGTTTTTT
cdr3_aa: CSVEAGQGAGELFF